These 16 T cell receptor beta chains came from one sample sequenced in a study of blood T cells in healthy people across ages. Then a second PCR, running about 6 to 12 cycles, was carried out with a sample-barcoded 5' primer and a J-beta primer mix. TCRdb processed the 5' RACE reads anew with MiXCR; each CDR3 protein has one entry. The sample includes some 1.4 million distinct CDR3 sequences, approximately 42% of them seen just once. The specimen was blood. These TCRs come from a young woman in good health.

CDR3 region: CASFSGTGRGYTF. CDR3 nucleotide sequence: TGTGCCAGCTTCAGCGGGACGGGCCGGGGCTACACCTTC. The chain recombines TRBV28 with TRBJ1-2; tentatively, D is TRBD1 (5 bases). V was clipped by 8 bases and J by 8 bases, with 18 bases between them. This CDR3 comprises 13 residues. Germline-derived CDR1 and CDR2 are MDHEN and SYDVKM.

This clonotype was recorded only once. This chain uses TRBV30 with TRBJ2-7, with D tentatively TRBD2 (5 bases). Germline values: CDR1 GTSNPN, CDR2 SVGIG (reference sequence). The CDR3 runs to 13 residues. The V and J ends lost 3 bases and 4 bases respectively, with 13 bases between them. The CDR3 loop is CAWRRTDRYEQYF. In DNA, the CDR3 is TGTGCCTGGAGGCGGACTGACCGTTACGAGCAGTACTTC.

The V and J genes are TRBV28 and TRBJ2-7, with 8 bases aligning to TRBD2. V lost 5 bases and J lost 4; bases outside the gene matches: 13. Germline CDR1 MDHEN, CDR2 SYDVKM. This CDR3 has 16 residues. The chain's CDR3 is CASSTQPQRGWYEQYF. In nucleotides, the CDR3 is TGTGCCAGCAGTACTCAACCCCAGCGGGGGTGGTACGAGCAGTACTTC.

The chain is built from TRBV4-1 and TRBJ2-7, with D maybe TRBD1 (5 bases). The CDR3 is 15 amino acids. Germline V gene lookup returns CDR1 MGHRA and CDR2 YSYEKL. The V gene lost 2 bases and the J gene lost 5 bases, with 16 bases spanning the gap. CDR3 nucleotides: TGCGCCAGCAGCCAACAAGGGTTCAGGGCCGACGAGCAGTACTTC. Protein: CASSQQGFRADEQYF.

V usage is TRBV2 and J usage is TRBJ2-7; D gene ambiguous. V was shortened by 1 base and J by 4 bases, with 17 bases between the two germline ends. This CDR3 has 16 amino acids. Germline V gene data show CDR1 as SNHLY and CDR2 as FYNNEI. The CDR3: CASSEGPRWPSYEQYF. CDR3 nucleotide sequence: TGTGCCAGCAGTGAAGGGCCGAGGTGGCCATCGTACGAGCAGTACTTC.

This clonotype appeared a few times. The rearrangement uses TRBV4-1 and TRBJ2-7; no clear D gene. The CDR3 consists of 11 residues. V lost 10 bases and J 3 bases, leaving 10 bases between the germline ends. CDR1 MGHRA and CDR2 YSYEKL come from the germline V gene. The CDR3 is CAIPRFYEQYF. Written as DNA, the CDR3 is TGCGCCATCCCCCGCTTCTACGAGCAGTACTTC.

The chain is built from TRBV20-1 and TRBJ2-5, with 12 bases fitting TRBD2. This CDR3 has 15 amino acids. Trimming took 0 bases from V and 11 from J; bases not matched to a gene: 10. CDR1 is DFQATT and CDR2 is SNEGSKA in the germline V gene (reference sequence). CDR3 sequence reads: CSARETSGSLSGQYF. In nucleotides, the CDR3 is TGCAGTGCTAGAGAGACTAGCGGGAGCTTGAGTGGGCAGTACTTC.

The sample holds a few counts of this clonotype. The CDR3 region is CASSYGGATYEQYF. CDR3 DNA: TGTGCCAGCAGTTATGGCGGGGCTACCTACGAGCAGTACTTC. The genes are TRBV12-3 or TRBV12-4 and TRBJ2-7, with D possibly TRBD2 on 6 matching bases. Trimming removed 4 bases from V and 2 bases from J, with 12 bases in between. The CDR3 totals 14 residues.

This chain uses TRBV20-1 with TRBJ2-2; D could derive from TRBD1 or TRBD2 (5 bases each). V was shortened by 0 bases and J by 4 bases, with 15 bases between the two germline ends. In germline, CDR1 is DFQATT, CDR2 SNEGSKA (reference sequence). The CDR3 is 16 amino acids. The CDR3 bases are TGCAGTGCTAGAGATACCCCGGGAACAGGCACCGGGGAGCTGTTTTTT. As protein: CSARDTPGTGTGELFF.

In this sample, this clonotype turned up a few times. The genes are TRBV12-3 or TRBV12-4 and TRBJ1-5, with D perhaps TRBD1 (5 bases). Trimming left V 5 bases short and J 2 bases short, with 10 bases between. This CDR3 comprises 14 residues. CDR3 DNA: TGTGCCAGCAGTGGGGGGTCGGGCAATCAGCCCCAGCATTTT. Encoded protein: CASSGGSGNQPQHF.

This rearrangement joins TRBV5-1 to TRBJ2-1, with 10 positions matching TRBD2. V dropped 1 base and J dropped 2; count of bases not matched to a gene: 3. There are 16 residues in the CDR3. The germline CDR1 and CDR2 sequences are SGHRS and YFSETQ. CDR3 DNA: TGCGCCAGCAGCTTGTCCACTAGCGGGGCCTACAATGAGCAGTTCTTC. The encoded protein is CASSLSTSGAYNEQFF.

V gene TRBV21-1 combines with J gene TRBJ2-3; TRBD1, the table's D call, lacks a check against the DNA. TRBV21-1 is a pseudogene segment. This CDR3 is 17 amino acids long. CDR3 amino acids: CASSKTPGTGGADTQYF. CDR3 DNA sequence: TGTGCCAGCAGCAAAACACCCGGGACAGGGGGCGCCGATACGCAGTATTTT.

The V call is TRBV10-3, the J call TRBJ1-2; no firm D call. CDR1 and CDR2 (germline): ENHRY, SYGVKD. V was trimmed by 3 bases and J by 1 base, leaving 18 bases between them. The CDR3 contains 17 residues. In nucleotides, the CDR3 is TGTGCCATCAGTGACGGTGTTGGGGAGACAAATAACTATGGCTACACCTTC. Translating gives CAISDGVGETNNYGYTF.

In this sample, this clonotype turned up a few times. This sequence joins TRBV27 and TRBJ2-7; possibly TRBD1 for D (6 bases). CDR1 and CDR2 from the germline V gene are MNHEY and SMNVEV (reference sequence). The V gene lost 3 bases and the J gene lost 1 base, with 13 bases spanning the gap. This CDR3 has 15 residues. In DNA form, the CDR3 reads TGTGCCAGCAGTTTGGAGTCAGGGGCATCCTACGAGCAGTACTTC. Encoded protein: CASSLESGASYEQYF.

In this sample, this clonotype turned up a few times. The chain carries TRBV29-1 and TRBJ2-1; 9 positions agree with TRBD1. CDR3 length: 13 amino acids. Germline CDR1 and CDR2: SQVTM and ANQGSEA. Trimming took 8 bases from V and 8 from J; bases not matched to a gene: 10. CDR3 nucleotide sequence: TGCAGCAGCTACCCGGGACAGGGCTATGAGCAGTTCTTC. Translated: CSSYPGQGYEQFF.

V is TRBV20-1 and J is TRBJ2-7; D call uncertain. The CDR3 runs to 12 residues. The V end lost 0 bases, the J end lost 7 bases, and 10 bases lay between the germline ends. CDR1 DFQATT and CDR2 SNEGSKA come from the germline V gene (reference sequence). The CDR3 spells CSAREGPREQYF. In DNA form, the CDR3 reads TGCAGTGCTAGAGAGGGCCCTCGGGAGCAGTACTTC.